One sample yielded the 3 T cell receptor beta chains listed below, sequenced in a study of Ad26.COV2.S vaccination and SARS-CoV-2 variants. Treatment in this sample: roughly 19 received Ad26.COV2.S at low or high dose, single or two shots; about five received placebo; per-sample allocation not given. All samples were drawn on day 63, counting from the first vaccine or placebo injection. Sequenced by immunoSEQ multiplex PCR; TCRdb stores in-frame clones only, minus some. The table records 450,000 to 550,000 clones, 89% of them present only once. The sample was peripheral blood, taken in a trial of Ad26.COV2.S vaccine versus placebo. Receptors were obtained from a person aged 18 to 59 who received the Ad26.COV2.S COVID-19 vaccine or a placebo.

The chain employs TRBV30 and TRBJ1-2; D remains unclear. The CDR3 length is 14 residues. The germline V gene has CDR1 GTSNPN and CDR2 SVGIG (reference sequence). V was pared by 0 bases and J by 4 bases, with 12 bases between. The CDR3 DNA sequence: TGTGCCTGGAGTGTTAACCTACGGTCCTATGGCTACACCTTC. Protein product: CAWSVNLRSYGYTF.

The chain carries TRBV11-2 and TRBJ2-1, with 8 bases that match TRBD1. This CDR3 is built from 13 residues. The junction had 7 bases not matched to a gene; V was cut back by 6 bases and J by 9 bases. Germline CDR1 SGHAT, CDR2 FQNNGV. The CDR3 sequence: CASSPDRGAEQFF. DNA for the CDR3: TGTGCCAGCAGTCCTGACAGGGGCGCTGAGCAGTTCTTC.

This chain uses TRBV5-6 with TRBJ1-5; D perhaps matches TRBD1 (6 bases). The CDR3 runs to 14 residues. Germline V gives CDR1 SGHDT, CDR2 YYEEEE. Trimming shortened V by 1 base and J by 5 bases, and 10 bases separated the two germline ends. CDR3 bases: TGTGCCAGCAGCTTGCTAGCAGGGGATCAGCCCCAGCATTTT. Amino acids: CASSLLAGDQPQHF.